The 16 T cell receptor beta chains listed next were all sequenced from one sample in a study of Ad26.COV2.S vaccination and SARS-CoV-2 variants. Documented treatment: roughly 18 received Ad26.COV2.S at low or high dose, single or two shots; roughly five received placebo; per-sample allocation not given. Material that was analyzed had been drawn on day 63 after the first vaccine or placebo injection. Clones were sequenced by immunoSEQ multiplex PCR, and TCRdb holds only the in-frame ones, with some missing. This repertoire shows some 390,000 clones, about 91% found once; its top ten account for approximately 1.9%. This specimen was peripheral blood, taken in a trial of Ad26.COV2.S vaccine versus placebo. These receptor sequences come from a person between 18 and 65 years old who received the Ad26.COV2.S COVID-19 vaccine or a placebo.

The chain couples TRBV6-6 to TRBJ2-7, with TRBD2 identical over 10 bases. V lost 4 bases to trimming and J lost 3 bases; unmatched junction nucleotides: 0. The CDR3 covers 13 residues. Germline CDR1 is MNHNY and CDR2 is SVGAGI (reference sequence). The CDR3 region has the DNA TGTGCCAGCAGTTCTAGCGGGAGCTACGAGCAGTACTTC. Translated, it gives CASSSSGSYEQYF.

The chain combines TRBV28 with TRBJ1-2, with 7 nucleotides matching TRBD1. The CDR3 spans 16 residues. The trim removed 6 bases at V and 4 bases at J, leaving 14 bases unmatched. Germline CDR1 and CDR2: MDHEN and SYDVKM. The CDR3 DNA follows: TGTGCCAGCAGCCTTAGACAGGGTCTAGGGGGCTATGGCTACACCTTC. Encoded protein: CASSLRQGLGGYGYTF.

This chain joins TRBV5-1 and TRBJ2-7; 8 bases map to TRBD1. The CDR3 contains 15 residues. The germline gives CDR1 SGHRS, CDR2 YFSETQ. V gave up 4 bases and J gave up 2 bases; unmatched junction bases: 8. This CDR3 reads CASSLTGTGTYEQYF. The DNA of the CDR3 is TGCGCCAGCAGCCTAACCGGGACAGGTACCTACGAGCAGTACTTC.

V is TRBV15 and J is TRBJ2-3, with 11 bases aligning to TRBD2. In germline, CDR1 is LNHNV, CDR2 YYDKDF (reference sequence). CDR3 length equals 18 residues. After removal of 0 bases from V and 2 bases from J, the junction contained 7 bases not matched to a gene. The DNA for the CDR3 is TGTGCCACCAGCAGAGAGGTGGGACTAGCGGCCCTCACAGATACGCAGTATTTT. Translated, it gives CATSREVGLAALTDTQYF.

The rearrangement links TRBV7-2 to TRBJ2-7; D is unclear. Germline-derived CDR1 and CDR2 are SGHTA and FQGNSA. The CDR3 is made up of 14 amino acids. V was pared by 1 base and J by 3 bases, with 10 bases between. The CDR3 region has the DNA TGTGCCAGCAGCTTAGGGACCGAGTACTACGAGCAGTACTTC. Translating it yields CASSLGTEYYEQYF.

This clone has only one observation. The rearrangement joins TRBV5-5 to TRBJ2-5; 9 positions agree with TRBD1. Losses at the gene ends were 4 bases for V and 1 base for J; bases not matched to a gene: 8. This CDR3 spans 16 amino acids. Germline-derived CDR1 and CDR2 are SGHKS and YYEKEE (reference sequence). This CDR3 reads CASSPVPGQGQETQYF. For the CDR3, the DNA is TGTGCCAGCAGCCCTGTCCCGGGACAGGGCCAAGAGACCCAGTACTTC.

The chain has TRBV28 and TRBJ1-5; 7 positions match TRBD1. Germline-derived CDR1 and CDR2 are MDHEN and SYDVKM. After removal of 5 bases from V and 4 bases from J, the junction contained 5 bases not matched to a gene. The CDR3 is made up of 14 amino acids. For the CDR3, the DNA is TGTGCCAGCAGTCCCCCAGGGGGGAATCAGCCCCAGCATTTT. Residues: CASSPPGGNQPQHF.

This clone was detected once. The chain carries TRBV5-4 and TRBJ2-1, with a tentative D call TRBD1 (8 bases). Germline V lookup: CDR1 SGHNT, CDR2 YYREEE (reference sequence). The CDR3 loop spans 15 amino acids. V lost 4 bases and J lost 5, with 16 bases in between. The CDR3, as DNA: TGTGCCAGCAGCCCAGGGGGCGGGGGACACAATGAGCAGTTCTTC. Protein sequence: CASSPGGGGHNEQFF.

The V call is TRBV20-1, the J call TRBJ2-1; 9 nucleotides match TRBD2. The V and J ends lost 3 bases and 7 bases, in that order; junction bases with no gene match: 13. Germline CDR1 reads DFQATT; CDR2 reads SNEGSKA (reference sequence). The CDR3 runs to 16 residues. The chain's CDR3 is CSASRASGTLLNEQFF. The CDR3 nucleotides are TGCAGTGCTAGTCGGGCTAGCGGGACCTTATTAAATGAGCAGTTCTTC.

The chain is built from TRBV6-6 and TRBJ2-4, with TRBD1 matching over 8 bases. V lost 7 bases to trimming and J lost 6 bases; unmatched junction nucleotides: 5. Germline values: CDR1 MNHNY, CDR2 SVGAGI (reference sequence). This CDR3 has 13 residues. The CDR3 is CASTVQGVNIQYF. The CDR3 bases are TGTGCCAGCACTGTACAGGGGGTAAACATTCAGTACTTC.

DNA for the CDR3: TGTGCCAGCAGCCAAGAACCAGGGATGAACACTGAAGCTTTCTTT. Translation gives CASSQEPGMNTEAFF. The rearrangement joins TRBV4-2 to TRBJ1-1; a possible D gene is TRBD1 (5 bases). V gave up 0 bases and J gave up 0 bases, with 8 bases separating them. Germline V CDR1 and CDR2: LGHNA, YNFKEQ. The CDR3 extends over 15 amino acids.

The CDR3: CASSPTSGRASGELFF. CDR3 coding DNA: TGCGCCAGCAGCCCCACTAGCGGGAGGGCCTCCGGGGAGCTGTTTTTT. The rearrangement joins TRBV5-1 to TRBJ2-2; TRBD2 aligns across 13 bases. The CDR3 covers 16 residues. Germline V CDR1 and CDR2: SGHRS, YFSETQ. The V and J ends lost 4 bases and 6 bases, in that order; junction bases with no gene match: 6.

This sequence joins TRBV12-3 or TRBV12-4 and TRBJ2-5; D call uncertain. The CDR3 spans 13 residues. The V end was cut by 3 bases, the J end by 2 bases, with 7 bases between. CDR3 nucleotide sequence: TGTGCCAGCAGTTTTTCCGAACAAGAGACCCAGTACTTC. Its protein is CASSFSEQETQYF.

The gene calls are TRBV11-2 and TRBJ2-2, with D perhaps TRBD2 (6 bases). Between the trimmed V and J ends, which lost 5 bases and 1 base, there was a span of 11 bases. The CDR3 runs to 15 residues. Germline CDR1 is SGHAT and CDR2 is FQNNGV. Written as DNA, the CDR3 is TGTGCCAGCAGCCTCGGAGGGCGGAACACCGGGGAGCTGTTTTTT. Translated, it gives CASSLGGRNTGELFF.

The CDR3 DNA sequence: TGTGCCACCAAGTTTGGTAATGAGCAGTTCTTC. Amino acids: CATKFGNEQFF. The rearrangement uses TRBV24-1 and TRBJ2-1, with no clear D. This CDR3 is 11 amino acids long. CDR1 is KGHDR, CDR2 SFDVKD, per germline. Trimming removed 8 bases from V and 7 bases from J, with 8 bases in between.

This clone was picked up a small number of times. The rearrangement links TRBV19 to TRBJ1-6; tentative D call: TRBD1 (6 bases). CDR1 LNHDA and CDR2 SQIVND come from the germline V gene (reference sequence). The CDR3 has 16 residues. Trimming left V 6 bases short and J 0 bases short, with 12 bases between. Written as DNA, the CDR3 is TGTGCCAGTAGCACAGGGTTCAGCTCCTATAATTCACCCCTCCACTTT. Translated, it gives CASSTGFSSYNSPLHF.